Listed below are T cell receptor beta chains from one sample, sequenced in a study of T cell changes during pregnancy in multiple sclerosis. TCRdb keeps only in-frame clones here, not all; method: immunoSEQ multiplex PCR. This sample has 30,000 to 50,000 clones, with about 94% found just once. The input for sequencing was CD4+ T cells from peripheral blood mononuclear cells, taken after pregnancy. These receptors all come from a female donor with multiple sclerosis, enrolled in a pregnancy study. Both conserved end residues are trimmed from each CDR3. Clone sizes are given selectively: once, few, many, or a class where the clone is expanded.

V gene: TRBV11-2; J gene: TRBJ2-1; CDR3 length: 13; clone size: NA; CDR3 protein: ASSLIGGTYNEQF
V gene: TRBV5-1; J gene: TRBJ2-3; CDR3 length: 13; clone size: NA; CDR3 protein: ASSTRDREFSTQY
V gene: TRBV7-3; J gene: TRBJ1-5; CDR3 length: 11; clone size: NA; CDR3 protein: ASSLGRNQPQH
V gene: TRBV9; J gene: TRBJ1-2; CDR3 length: 15; clone size: NA; CDR3 protein: ASSVRPDGQGDYGYT
V gene: TRBV19; J gene: TRBJ1-4; CDR3 length: 13; clone size: NA; CDR3 protein: ASSTTGVTNEKLF
V gene: TRBV15; J gene: TRBJ1-1; CDR3 length: 13; clone size: NA; CDR3 protein: ATGGTEAADTEAF
V gene: TRBV6-5; J gene: TRBJ2-5; CDR3 length: 14; clone size: NA; CDR3 protein: ASSYSMRTSGGTQY
V gene: TRBV10-3; J gene: TRBJ2-1; CDR3 length: 14; clone size: NA; CDR3 protein: AISESGAPRYNEQF
V gene: TRBV6-6; J gene: TRBJ1-1; CDR3 length: 10; clone size: NA; CDR3 protein: ASSAGNTEAF
V gene: TRBV15; J gene: TRBJ1-6; CDR3 length: 13; clone size: NA; CDR3 protein: ATSSTGSYNSPLH
V gene: TRBV5-6; J gene: TRBJ2-5; CDR3 length: 13; clone size: NA; CDR3 protein: ASSLLSGGEETQY
V gene: TRBV5-1; J gene: TRBJ2-3; CDR3 length: 10; clone size: NA; CDR3 protein: ASSLLEGTQY
V gene: TRBV6-5; J gene: TRBJ2-3; CDR3 length: 14; clone size: once; CDR3 protein: ASSYSFAGGPHTQY